The table lists the clone carrying this TCR beta chain with many counts. Its specificity is not known. This sample was included in a study of prognosis after radiotherapy for stage I lung cancer. Study findings and constraints: Reportedly, patients with and without metastases differed in TRBV and TRBJ gene usage.

The authors amplified TCR beta CDR3 from genomic DNA using two-round multiplex PCR. Primers (each specific to one TRBV or TRBJ gene) were used in first-round PCR. TCRdb itself ran the multiplex PCR reads through MiXCR, one entry per CDR3 protein. The sample has some 25,000 distinct CDR3 sequences, roughly 40% seen once. The CDR3 spans 13 residues. Germline loops: CDR1 LNHDA, CDR2 SQIVND (reference sequence). V gave up 9 bases and J gave up 2 bases; unmatched junction bases: 5. The gene calls are TRBV19 and TRBJ2-7; 9 bases agree with TRBD1. The sequencing here drew on PBMCs, taken before or after stereotactic body radiation therapy (not recorded which). The clonotype originates from a donor over 45 with non-small cell lung cancer. The DNA of the CDR3 is TGTGCCAGCTCTAGACAGGGGGCCTACGAGCAGTACTTC. As protein: CASSRQGAYEQYF. The full variable domain, completed using reference TRBV19 and TRBJ2-7, is DGGITQSPKYLFRKEGQNVTLSCEQNLNHDAMYWYRQDPGQGLRLIYYSQIVNDFQKGDIAEGYSVSREKKESFPLTVTSAQKNPTAFYLCASSRQGAYEQYFGPGTRLTVT.